The 26 T cell receptor beta chains listed next were all sequenced from one sample in a study of cytomegalovirus exposure and HLA in healthy donors. 13 Jbeta primers and 60 Vbeta primers were used for the PCR. TCRdb keeps only in-frame clones here, not all; method: immunoSEQ multiplex PCR. The sample carries over 100,000 clones, 73% recorded once. The sample was PBMCs. These receptors came from a middle-aged man in good health and CMV-seronegative.

The chain is built from TRBV5-4 and TRBJ2-1; possible D gene TRBD1, 7 bases. Germline V lookup: CDR1 SGHNT, CDR2 YYREEE (reference sequence). Trimming stripped 4 bases from V and 1 base from J, with 9 bases between. The CDR3 contains 14 residues. CDR3 sequence (DNA): TGTGCCAGCAGCCCAGGGGGGTCCTACAATGAGCAGTTCTTC. Its protein product is CASSPGGSYNEQFF.

This clone was observed a single time. The chain is built from TRBV4-3 and TRBJ2-3, with 9 bases matching TRBD2. V gave up 4 bases and J gave up 5 bases; unmatched junction bases: 7. The CDR3 has 15 residues. From germline, CDR1 is LGHNA and CDR2 YSLEER. The CDR3 is CASSPRGGGGDTQYF. The CDR3 nucleotides are TGCGCCAGCAGCCCTCGGGGCGGGGGGGGAGATACGCAGTATTTT.

V is TRBV6-5 and J is TRBJ1-2, with TRBD1 as a possible D gene (6 bases). V lost 7 bases, J lost 3 bases, and 15 bases lay in between. The CDR3 is 14 amino acids. Germline assignment: CDR1 MNHEY and CDR2 SVGAGI. The CDR3 nucleotides read TGTGCCAGCACCGAAGGGGGACACTACTATGGCTACACCTTC. It translates to CASTEGGHYYGYTF.

V gene TRBV4-3 combines with J gene TRBJ1-4, with unresolved D. Germline CDR1 reads LGHNA; CDR2 reads YSLEER. This CDR3 spans 15 amino acids. V shed 0 bases and J shed 6 bases, with 11 bases lying between them. The chain's CDR3 is CASSQDHRSYEKLFF. The CDR3 DNA follows: TGCGCCAGCAGCCAAGATCACCGGAGCTATGAAAAACTGTTTTTT.

The genes are TRBV2 and TRBJ1-1, with a possible D match to TRBD1 (5 bases). CDR1 is SNHLY and CDR2 is FYNNEI in the germline V gene. This CDR3 is 12 amino acids long. V lost 6 bases, J lost 6 bases, and 11 bases lay in between. CDR3 sequence (DNA): TGTGCCAGCAGCGGGGGAGCGGCTGAAGCTTTCTTT. The encoded protein is CASSGGAAEAFF.

Here the CDR3 DNA reads TGTGCCAGTAGTATACAAGCGGGGGTTGGATATGGCTACACCTTC. It translates to CASSIQAGVGYGYTF. V and J are TRBV19 and TRBJ1-2, with D possibly matching TRBD1 (5 bases). V gave up 2 bases and J gave up 5 bases, with 15 bases separating them. Germline V gives CDR1 LNHDA, CDR2 SQIVND (reference sequence). CDR3 length equals 15 residues.

The table lists this clone with a few counts. The chain is built from TRBV6-5 and TRBJ2-1; 12 nucleotides agree with TRBD2. Germline CDR1 and CDR2: MNHEY and SVGAGI. This CDR3 has 15 residues. V lost 6 bases, J lost 7 bases, and 7 bases stayed unmatched. CDR3: CASSHLAGGRNEQFF. The CDR3 region has the DNA TGTGCCAGCAGCCACCTAGCGGGGGGGCGAAATGAGCAGTTCTTC.

The V gene is TRBV7-9, the J gene TRBJ2-3; 10 nucleotides line up with TRBD1. The CDR3 has 17 amino acids. Per the germline V gene, CDR1 is SEHNR and CDR2 is FQNEAQ (reference sequence). J lost 8 bases, V lost 0 bases, and 11 bases had no gene match. CDR3 DNA: TGTGCCAGCAGCTTAGCTCTTGGACAGGGGGAACCTCCTACGCAGTATTTT. Protein sequence: CASSLALGQGEPPTQYF.

The chain recombines TRBV5-6 with TRBJ2-5; D remains unclear. The J call may be incorrect, as the DNA end agrees better with TRBJ2-7. CDR3 length: 14 residues. The germline CDR1 and CDR2 sequences are SGHDT and YYEEEE. The CDR3 sequence: CASSPRGGSYEQYF. As DNA, the CDR3 is TGTGCCAGCAGCCCCCGAGGTGGATCCTACGAGCAGTACTTC.

The chain joins TRBV5-6 to TRBJ2-1, with TRBD1 matching 7 bases. With 5 bases clipped from V and 4 bases from J, the junction kept 12 bases outside the gene matches. Looked up from germline, CDR1 is SGHDT and CDR2 is YYEEEE. There are 16 residues in the CDR3. The DNA for the CDR3 is TGTGCCAGCAGTTTGTTACAGGGGAGTATGTACAATGAGCAGTTCTTC. Its translation: CASSLLQGSMYNEQFF.

This rearrangement joins TRBV6-6 to TRBJ2-7; TRBD1 matches 7 bases. The CDR3 sequence is 16 residues long. Germline V gene sequence: CDR1 MNHNY, CDR2 SVGAGI (reference sequence). V lost 7 bases, J lost 1 base, and 13 bases stayed unmatched. The CDR3 sequence is CASIKRGQDPSYEQYF. In DNA form, the CDR3 reads TGTGCCAGCATCAAAAGGGGGCAGGACCCGTCCTACGAGCAGTACTTC.

The sample holds a few counts of this clone. Other DNA variants within this sample encode the same CDR3. The chain employs TRBV30 and TRBJ1-5; TRBD1 aligns across 7 bases. There are 13 residues in the CDR3. Germline CDR1 reads GTSNPN; CDR2 reads SVGIG (reference sequence). The junction had 3 bases not matched to a gene; V was cut back by 3 bases and J by 4 bases. The CDR3, as DNA: TGTGCCTGGAGCCCCAGGGGGAATCAGCCCCAGCATTTT. It is translated as CAWSPRGNQPQHF.

This chain links TRBV10-3 with TRBJ2-1; 7 nucleotides match TRBD2. CDR1 and CDR2 (germline): ENHRY, SYGVKD. This CDR3 is 15 amino acids long. Trimming at V came to 2 bases and at J to 7 bases, leaving 8 bases not matched to a gene. CDR3 in amino acids: CAISEPAGLGNEQFF. CDR3 DNA: TGTGCCATCAGTGAGCCGGCCGGACTAGGTAATGAGCAGTTCTTC.

A few counts support this clone. This chain uses TRBV7-2 with TRBJ2-3; 10 positions match TRBD2. CDR3 length: 15 amino acids. The V segment lost 5 bases and the J segment 1 base; nucleotides outside the gene matches: 3. Germline V gene lookup returns CDR1 SGHTA and CDR2 FQGNSA. The CDR3 DNA sequence: TGTGCCAGCAGCCCTAGCGGGGGACGCACAGATACGCAGTATTTT. Its translation is CASSPSGGRTDTQYF.

The chain is built from TRBV9 and TRBJ2-7; 7 bases fit TRBD1. V lost 0 bases to trimming and J lost 7 bases; unmatched junction nucleotides: 10. The CDR3 is made up of 15 amino acids. CDR1 and CDR2 from the germline V gene are SGDLS and YYNGEE. CDR3 in DNA: TGTGCCAGCAGCGTAGTGAACAGGGCCAGGGGGGAGCAGTACTTC. Protein product: CASSVVNRARGEQYF. The variable domain in full, with the rest retrieved from reference TRBV9 and TRBJ2-7, is DSGVTQTPKHLITATGQRVTLRCSPRSGDLSVYWYQQSLDQGLQFLIQYYNGEERAKGNILERFSAQQFPDLHSELNLSSLELGDSALYFCASSVVNRARGEQYFGPGTRLTVT.

This clone was seen a handful of times. V is TRBV4-3 and J is TRBJ2-6; D unresolved. The CDR3 spans 16 residues. The ends were cut back, 0 bases at V and 0 bases at J, with 6 bases in the middle. CDR1 and CDR2 (germline): LGHNA, YSLEER. This chain's CDR3 is CASSQDFLSGANVLTF. For the CDR3, the DNA is TGCGCCAGCAGCCAAGATTTCCTCTCTGGGGCCAACGTCCTGACTTTC.

J is TRBJ2-2 and V is TRBV5-4, with D perhaps matching TRBD1 (5 bases). With 3 bases removed from V and 5 bases from J, the gap between germline ends came to 11 bases. The CDR3 loop spans 14 amino acids. Germline V gene sequence: CDR1 SGHNT, CDR2 YYREEE (reference sequence). This CDR3 reads CASSWQGRTGELFF. The CDR3 nucleotides are TGTGCCAGCAGCTGGCAGGGTAGGACCGGGGAGCTGTTTTTT.

The chain employs TRBV6-5 and TRBJ1-5; D perhaps matches TRBD1 (5 bases). Germline V gene sequence: CDR1 MNHEY, CDR2 SVGAGI. V was cut by 10 bases and J by 0 bases, with 16 bases left in between. The CDR3 runs to 15 residues. The CDR3, as DNA: TGTGCCACTGGGGGGGTAGCTGATAGCAATCAGCCCCAGCATTTT. It yields the protein CATGGVADSNQPQHF.

The J gene is TRBJ1-6, the V gene TRBV9; D is unresolved. Germline CDR1 SGDLS, CDR2 YYNGEE. The CDR3 has 13 residues. Trimming left V 0 bases short and J 11 bases short, with 9 bases between. CDR3 nucleotide sequence: TGTGCCAGCAGCGTAGAATTGAGTACACCCCTCCACTTT. Its protein product is CASSVELSTPLHF.

The chain is built from TRBV29-1 and TRBJ1-4; maybe TRBD1 (6 bases). Trimming shortened V by 5 bases and J by 8 bases, and 12 bases separated the two germline ends. Germline CDR1 and CDR2: SQVTM and ANQGSEA. The CDR3 runs 12 residues. CDR3 region: CSVQGWDEKLFF. CDR3 coding DNA: TGCAGCGTTCAGGGGTGGGACGAAAAACTGTTTTTT. The full variable domain, with the rest looked up from reference TRBV29-1 and TRBJ1-4, is SAVISQKPSRDICQRGTSLTIQCQVDSQVTMMFWYRQQPGQSLTLIATANQGSEATYESGFVIDKFPISRPNLTFSTLTVSNMSPEDSSIYLCSVQGWDEKLFFGSGTQLSVL.

The rearrangement links TRBV5-1 to TRBJ2-7; a possible D gene is TRBD1 (6 bases). Trimming left V 1 base short and J 2 bases short, with 19 bases between. The CDR3 extends over 17 amino acids. Germline assignment: CDR1 SGHRS and CDR2 YFSETQ. CDR3 sequence: CASSLLLSETGTYEQYF. DNA for the CDR3: TGCGCCAGCAGCTTGTTGTTGAGTGAGACAGGAACCTACGAGCAGTACTTC.

This clone was seen only once. This sequence joins TRBV4-2 and TRBJ2-1; 10 bases match TRBD2. The CDR3 extends over 17 amino acids. The germline V gene has CDR1 LGHNA and CDR2 YNFKEQ. The J segment lost 9 bases and the V segment lost 5 bases, leaving 16 bases of the junction unmatched. In DNA form, the CDR3 reads TGTGCCAGCAGCAAGGACCCAGCGGGGGGGCAACCTGGTGAGCAGTTCTTC. It translates to CASSKDPAGGQPGEQFF.

V usage is TRBV6-1 and J usage is TRBJ2-7, with a possible D match to TRBD1 (5 bases). Per the germline V gene, CDR1 is MNHNS and CDR2 is SASEGT. V was cut by 4 bases and J by 0 bases, with 16 bases left in between. The CDR3 has 16 amino acids. In DNA, the CDR3 is TGTGCCAGCAGTGGCGAAGGCAGGGTCGTCTCCTACGAGCAGTACTTC. Protein product: CASSGEGRVVSYEQYF.

The chain links TRBV7-8 to TRBJ2-4; the D is unclear. In germline, CDR1 is SGHVS, CDR2 FQNEAQ. The CDR3 has 14 amino acids. The V gene lost 1 base and the J gene lost 6 bases, with 10 bases spanning the gap. The CDR3 sequence is CASSLGSPGNIQYF. The CDR3 DNA reads as TGTGCCAGCAGCTTAGGATCGCCGGGAAACATTCAGTACTTC.

V gene TRBV11-2 combines with J gene TRBJ2-1; D is perhaps TRBD2 (5 bases). The germline V and J ends were trimmed by 5 bases and 8 bases, with 19 bases remaining between them. There are 15 residues in the CDR3. Germline V gene data show CDR1 as SGHAT and CDR2 as FQNNGV. The CDR3: CASSQELGVVDEQFF. In DNA, the CDR3 is TGTGCCAGCAGCCAAGAGCTCGGGGTCGTCGATGAGCAGTTCTTC.

This CDR3 reads CASSQDPNINYGYTF. The CDR3 DNA is TGCGCCAGCAGCCAAGACCCCAACATTAACTATGGCTACACCTTC. The J gene is TRBJ1-2, the V gene TRBV4-1, with D uncertain. V lost 0 bases, J lost 1 base, and 9 bases lay in between. Per the germline V gene, CDR1 is MGHRA and CDR2 is YSYEKL. The CDR3 totals 15 residues.